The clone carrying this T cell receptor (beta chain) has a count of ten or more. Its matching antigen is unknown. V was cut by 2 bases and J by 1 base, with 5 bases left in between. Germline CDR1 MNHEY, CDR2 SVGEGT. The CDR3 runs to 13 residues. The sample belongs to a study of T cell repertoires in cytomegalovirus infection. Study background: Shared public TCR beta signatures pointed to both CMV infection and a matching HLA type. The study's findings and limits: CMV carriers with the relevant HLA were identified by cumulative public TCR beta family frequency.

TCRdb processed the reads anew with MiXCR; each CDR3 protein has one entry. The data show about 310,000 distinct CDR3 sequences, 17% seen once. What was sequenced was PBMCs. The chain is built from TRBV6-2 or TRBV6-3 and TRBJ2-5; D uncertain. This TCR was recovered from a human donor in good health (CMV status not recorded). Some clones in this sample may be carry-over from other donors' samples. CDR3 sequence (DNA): TGTGCCAGCAGTTACGAATTCCAAGAGACCCAGTACTTC. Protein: CASSYEFQETQYF.